This T cell receptor (beta chain) appears in the sequencing data of a study of radiation and T cells in renal cell carcinoma. Produced via immunoSEQ multiplex PCR; TCRdb's table is partial and in-frame only. This sample has around 18,000 clones, with 58% found just once. Sample treatment: treatment-naive control, cytoreductive nephrectomy. Control tumors came from treatment-naive patients without prior radiation. The TCR was taken from a middle-aged man with renal cell carcinoma. This sample comprised tumor tissue, obtained from a patient whose treatment was nephrectomy without radiotherapy.

The chain's CDR3 is CAWSGQGGAPQHF. For the CDR3, the DNA is TGTGCCTGGAGCGGCCAGGGGGGAGCGCCCCAGCATTTT. The V and J genes are TRBV30 and TRBJ1-5, with 7 bases aligning to TRBD1. This CDR3 has 13 residues. Germline CDR1 reads GTSNPN; CDR2 reads SVGIG (reference sequence). V lost 3 bases and J lost 9; bases outside the gene matches: 8. Full variable domain (remainder filled in from reference TRBV30 and TRBJ1-5): SQTIHQWPATLVQPVGSPLSLECTVEGTSNPNLYWYRQAAGRGLQLLFYSVGIGQISSEVPQNLSASRPQDRQFILSSKKLLLSDSGFYLCAWSGQGGAPQHFGDGTRLSIL.